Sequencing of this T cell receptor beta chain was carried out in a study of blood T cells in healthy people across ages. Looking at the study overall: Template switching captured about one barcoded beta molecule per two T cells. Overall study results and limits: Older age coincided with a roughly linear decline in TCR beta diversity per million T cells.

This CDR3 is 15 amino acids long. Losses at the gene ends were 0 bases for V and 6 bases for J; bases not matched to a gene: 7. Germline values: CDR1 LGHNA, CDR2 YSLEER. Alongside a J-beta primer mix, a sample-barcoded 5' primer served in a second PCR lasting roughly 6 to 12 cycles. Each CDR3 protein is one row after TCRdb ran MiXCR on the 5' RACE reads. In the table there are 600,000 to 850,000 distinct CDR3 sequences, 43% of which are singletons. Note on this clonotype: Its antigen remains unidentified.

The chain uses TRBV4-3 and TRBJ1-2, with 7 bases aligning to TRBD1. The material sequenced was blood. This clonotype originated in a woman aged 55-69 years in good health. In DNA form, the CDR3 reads TGCGCCAGCAGCCAAGATGGGGACACAGGGGATGGCTACACCTTC. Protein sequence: CASSQDGDTGDGYTF.